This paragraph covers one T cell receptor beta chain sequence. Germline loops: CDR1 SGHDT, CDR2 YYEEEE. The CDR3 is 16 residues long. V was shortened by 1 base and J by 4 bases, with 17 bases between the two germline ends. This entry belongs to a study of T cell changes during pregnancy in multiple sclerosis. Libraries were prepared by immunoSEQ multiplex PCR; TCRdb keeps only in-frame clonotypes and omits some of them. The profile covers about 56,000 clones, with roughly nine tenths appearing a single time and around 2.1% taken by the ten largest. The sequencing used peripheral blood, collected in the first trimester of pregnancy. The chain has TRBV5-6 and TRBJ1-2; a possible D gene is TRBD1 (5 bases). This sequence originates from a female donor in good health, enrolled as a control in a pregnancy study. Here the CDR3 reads CASSLYLGGGAYGYTF. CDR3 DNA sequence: TGTGCCAGCAGCTTGTACCTGGGGGGGGGAGCCTATGGCTACACCTTC.